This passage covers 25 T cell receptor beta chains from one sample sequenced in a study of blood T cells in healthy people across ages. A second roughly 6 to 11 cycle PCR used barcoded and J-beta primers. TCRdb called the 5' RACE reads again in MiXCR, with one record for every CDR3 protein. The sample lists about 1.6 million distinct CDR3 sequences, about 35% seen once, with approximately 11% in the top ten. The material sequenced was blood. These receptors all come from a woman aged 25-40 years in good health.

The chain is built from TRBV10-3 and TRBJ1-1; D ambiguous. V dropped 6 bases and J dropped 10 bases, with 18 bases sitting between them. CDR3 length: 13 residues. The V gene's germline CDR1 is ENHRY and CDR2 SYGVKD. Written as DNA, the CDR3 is TGTGCCATCAGGCCCATGATAGACGGCGGAGCTTTCTTT. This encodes CAIRPMIDGGAFF.

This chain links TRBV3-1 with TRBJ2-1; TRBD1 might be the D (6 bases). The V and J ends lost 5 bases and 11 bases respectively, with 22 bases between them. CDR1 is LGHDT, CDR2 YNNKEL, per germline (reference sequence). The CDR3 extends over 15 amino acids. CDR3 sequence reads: CASSYGGQRGPKQFF. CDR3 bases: TGTGCCAGCAGCTATGGAGGACAGCGAGGCCCTAAGCAGTTCTTC.

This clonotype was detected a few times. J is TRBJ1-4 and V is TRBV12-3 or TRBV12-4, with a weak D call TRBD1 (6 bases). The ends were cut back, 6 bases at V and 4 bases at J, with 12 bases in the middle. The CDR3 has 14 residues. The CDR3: CASRQQGVNEKLFF. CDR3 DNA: TGTGCCAGCAGACAACAGGGAGTTAATGAAAAACTGTTTTTT.

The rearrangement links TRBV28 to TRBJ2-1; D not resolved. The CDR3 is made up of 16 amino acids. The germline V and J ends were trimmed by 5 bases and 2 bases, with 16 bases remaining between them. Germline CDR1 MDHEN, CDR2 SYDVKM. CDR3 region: CASSAHWSETYNEQFF. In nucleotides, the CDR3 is TGTGCCAGCAGTGCCCACTGGTCGGAGACCTACAATGAGCAGTTCTTC.

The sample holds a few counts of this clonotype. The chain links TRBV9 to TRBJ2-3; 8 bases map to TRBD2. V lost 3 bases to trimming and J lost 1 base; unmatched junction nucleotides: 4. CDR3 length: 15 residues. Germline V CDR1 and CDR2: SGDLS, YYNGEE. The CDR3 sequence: CASSAAGGRTDTQYF. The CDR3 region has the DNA TGTGCCAGCAGCGCGGCGGGGGGCCGCACAGATACGCAGTATTTT.

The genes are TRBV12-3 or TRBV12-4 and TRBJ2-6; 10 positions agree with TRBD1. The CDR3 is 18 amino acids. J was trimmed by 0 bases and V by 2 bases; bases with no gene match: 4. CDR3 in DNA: TGTGCCAGCAGTTTACGGACAGGGGGTCTCTCTGGGGCCAACGTCCTGACTTTC. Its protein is CASSLRTGGLSGANVLTF.

CDR3 nucleotide sequence: TGTGCCGATAAAGCGGGGGGCACAGATACGCAGTATTTT. It specifies CADKAGGTDTQYF. The V gene is TRBV2, the J gene TRBJ2-3, with TRBD2 matching over 8 bases. This CDR3 has 13 residues. V trimming: 11 bases; J trimming: 1 base; junction bases outside the gene matches: 5. Looked up from germline, CDR1 is SNHLY and CDR2 is FYNNEI.

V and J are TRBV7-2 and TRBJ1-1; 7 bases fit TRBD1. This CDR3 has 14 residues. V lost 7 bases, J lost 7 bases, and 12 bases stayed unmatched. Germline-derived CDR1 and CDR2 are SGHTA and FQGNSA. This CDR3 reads CASTPGQTFYEAFF. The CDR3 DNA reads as TGTGCCAGCACCCCGGGACAGACTTTTTATGAAGCTTTCTTT.

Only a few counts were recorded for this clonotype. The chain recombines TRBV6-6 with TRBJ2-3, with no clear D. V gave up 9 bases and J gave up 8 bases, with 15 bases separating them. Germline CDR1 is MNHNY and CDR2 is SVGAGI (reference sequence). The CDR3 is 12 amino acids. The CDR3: CASSNNLGTQYF. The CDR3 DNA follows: TGTGCCAGTTCAAATAACTTAGGTACGCAGTATTTT.

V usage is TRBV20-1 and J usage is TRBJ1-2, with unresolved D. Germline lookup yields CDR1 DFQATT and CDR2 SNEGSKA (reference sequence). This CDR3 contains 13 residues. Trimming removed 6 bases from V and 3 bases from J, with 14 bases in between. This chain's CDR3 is CSASILRHYGYTF. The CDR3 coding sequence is TGCAGTGCCTCTATACTCCGGCACTATGGCTACACCTTC.

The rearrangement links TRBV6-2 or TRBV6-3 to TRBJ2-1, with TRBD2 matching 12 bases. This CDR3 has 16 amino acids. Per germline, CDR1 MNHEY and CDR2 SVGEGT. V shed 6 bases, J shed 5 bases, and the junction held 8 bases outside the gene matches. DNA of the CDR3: TGTGCCAGCAGCTATCTAGCGGGGGGGCGGCACAATGAGCAGTTCTTC. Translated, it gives CASSYLAGGRHNEQFF.

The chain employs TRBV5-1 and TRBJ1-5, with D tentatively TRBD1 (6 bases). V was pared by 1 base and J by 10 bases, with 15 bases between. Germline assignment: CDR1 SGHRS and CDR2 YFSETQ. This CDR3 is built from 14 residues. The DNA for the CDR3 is TGCGCCAGCAGCTTGAGAGGGGAGGACAGCCCCCAGCATTTT. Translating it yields CASSLRGEDSPQHF. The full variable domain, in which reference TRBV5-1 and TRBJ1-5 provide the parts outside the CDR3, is KAGVTQTPRYLIKTRGQQVTLSCSPISGHRSVSWYQQTPGQGLQFLFEYFSETQRNKGNFPGRFSGRQFSNSRSEMNVSTLELGDSALYLCASSLRGEDSPQHFGDGTRLSIL.

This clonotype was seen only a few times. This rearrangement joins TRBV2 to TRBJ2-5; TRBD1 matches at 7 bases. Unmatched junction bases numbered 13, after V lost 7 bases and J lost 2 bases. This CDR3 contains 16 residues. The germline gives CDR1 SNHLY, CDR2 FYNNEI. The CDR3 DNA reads TGTGCCAGCACCACCGATCCGGGGACAGCACAAGAGACCCAGTACTTC. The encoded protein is CASTTDPGTAQETQYF.

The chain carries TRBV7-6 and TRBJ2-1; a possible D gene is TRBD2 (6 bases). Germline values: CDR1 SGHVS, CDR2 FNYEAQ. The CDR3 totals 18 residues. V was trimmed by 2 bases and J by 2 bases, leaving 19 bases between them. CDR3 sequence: CASSLSERGGPTYNEQFF. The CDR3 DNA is TGTGCCAGCAGCTTAAGCGAAAGGGGAGGACCGACCTACAATGAGCAGTTCTTC. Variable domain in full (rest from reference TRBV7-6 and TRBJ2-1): GAGVSQSPRYKVTKRGQDVALRCDPISGHVSLYWYRQALGQGPEFLTYFNYEAQQDKSGLPNDRFSAERPEGSISTLTIQRTEQRDSAMYRCASSLSERGGPTYNEQFFGPGTRLTVL.

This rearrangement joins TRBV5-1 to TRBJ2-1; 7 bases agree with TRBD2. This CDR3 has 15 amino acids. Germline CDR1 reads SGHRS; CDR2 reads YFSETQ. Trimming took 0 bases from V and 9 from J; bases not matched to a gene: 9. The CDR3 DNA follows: TGCGCCAGCAGCTTGGCGCTGGTAGCGGGTAGTGAGCAGTTCTTC. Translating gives CASSLALVAGSEQFF.

CDR3 sequence reads: CASSPGPQQYF. In DNA, the CDR3 is TGTGCCAGCAGTCCCGGACCGCAGCAGTACTTC. The rearrangement links TRBV12-3 or TRBV12-4 to TRBJ2-7; D is undetermined. CDR3 length equals 11 residues. V was trimmed by 5 bases and J by 8 bases, leaving 10 bases between them.

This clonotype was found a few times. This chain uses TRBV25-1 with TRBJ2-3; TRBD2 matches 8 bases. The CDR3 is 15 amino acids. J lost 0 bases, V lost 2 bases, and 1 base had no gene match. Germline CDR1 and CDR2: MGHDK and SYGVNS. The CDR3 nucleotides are TGTGCCAGCAGTGAACTAGCGGGCAGCACAGATACGCAGTATTTT. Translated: CASSELAGSTDTQYF.

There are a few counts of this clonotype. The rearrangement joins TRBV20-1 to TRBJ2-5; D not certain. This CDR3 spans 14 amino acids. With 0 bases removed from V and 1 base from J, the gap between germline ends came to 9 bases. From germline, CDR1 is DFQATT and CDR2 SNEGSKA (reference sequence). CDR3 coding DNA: TGCAGTGCTAGAGATTTAGTAATCCAAGAGACCCAGTACTTC. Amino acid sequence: CSARDLVIQETQYF.

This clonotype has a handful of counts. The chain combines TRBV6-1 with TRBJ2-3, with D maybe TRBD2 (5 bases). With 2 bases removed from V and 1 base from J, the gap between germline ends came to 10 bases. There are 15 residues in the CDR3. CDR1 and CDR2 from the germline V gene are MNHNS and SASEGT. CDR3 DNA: TGTGCCAGCAGTGAACCGGGGAGTGGCACAGATACGCAGTATTTT. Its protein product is CASSEPGSGTDTQYF.

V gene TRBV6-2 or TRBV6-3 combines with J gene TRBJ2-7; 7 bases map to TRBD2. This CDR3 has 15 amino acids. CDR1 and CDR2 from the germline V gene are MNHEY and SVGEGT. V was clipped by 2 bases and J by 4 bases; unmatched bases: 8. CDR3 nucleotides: TGTGCCAGCAGTTACGTACTAGCGATGGGGTACGAGCAGTACTTC. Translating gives CASSYVLAMGYEQYF.

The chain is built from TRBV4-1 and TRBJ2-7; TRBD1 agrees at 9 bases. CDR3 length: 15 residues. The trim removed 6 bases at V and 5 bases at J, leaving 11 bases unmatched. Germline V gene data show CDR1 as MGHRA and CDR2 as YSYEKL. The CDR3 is CASSDPGQGINEQYF. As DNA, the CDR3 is TGCGCCAGCAGTGACCCGGGACAGGGCATCAACGAGCAGTACTTC.

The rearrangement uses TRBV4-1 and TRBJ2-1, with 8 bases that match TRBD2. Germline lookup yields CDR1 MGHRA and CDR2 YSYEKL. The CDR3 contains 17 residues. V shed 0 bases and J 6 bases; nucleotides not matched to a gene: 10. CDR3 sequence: CASSQDHRTSYGNEQFF. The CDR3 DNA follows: TGCGCCAGCAGCCAAGATCACAGGACTAGCTACGGCAATGAGCAGTTCTTC.

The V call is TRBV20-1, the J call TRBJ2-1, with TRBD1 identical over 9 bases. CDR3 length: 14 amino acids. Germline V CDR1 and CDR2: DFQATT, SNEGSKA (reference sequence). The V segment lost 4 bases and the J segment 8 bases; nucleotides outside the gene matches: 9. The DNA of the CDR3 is TGCAGTGCTAACACCGGGACAGGGCTTGATGAGCAGTTCTTC. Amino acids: CSANTGTGLDEQFF.

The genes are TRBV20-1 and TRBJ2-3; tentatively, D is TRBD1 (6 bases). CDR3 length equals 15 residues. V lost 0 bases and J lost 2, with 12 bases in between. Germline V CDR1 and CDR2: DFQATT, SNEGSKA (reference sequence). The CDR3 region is CSARDRDKYTDTQYF. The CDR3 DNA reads TGCAGTGCTAGAGATCGGGACAAGTACACAGATACGCAGTATTTT.

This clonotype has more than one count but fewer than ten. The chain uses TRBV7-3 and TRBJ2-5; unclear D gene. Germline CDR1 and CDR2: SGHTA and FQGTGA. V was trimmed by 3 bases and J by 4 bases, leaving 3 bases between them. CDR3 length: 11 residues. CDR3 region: CASSFPETQYF. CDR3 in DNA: TGTGCCAGCAGCTTTCCAGAGACCCAGTACTTC.